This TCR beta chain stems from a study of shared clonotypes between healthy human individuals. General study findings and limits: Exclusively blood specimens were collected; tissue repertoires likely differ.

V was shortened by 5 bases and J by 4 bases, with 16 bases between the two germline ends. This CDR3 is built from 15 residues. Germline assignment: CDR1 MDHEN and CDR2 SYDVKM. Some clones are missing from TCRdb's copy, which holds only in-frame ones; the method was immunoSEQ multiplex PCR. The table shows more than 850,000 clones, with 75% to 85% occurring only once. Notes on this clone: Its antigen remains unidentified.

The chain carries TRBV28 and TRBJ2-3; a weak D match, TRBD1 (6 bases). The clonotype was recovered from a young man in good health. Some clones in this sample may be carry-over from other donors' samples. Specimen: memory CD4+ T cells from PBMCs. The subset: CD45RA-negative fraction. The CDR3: CASSLQGDGPDTQYF. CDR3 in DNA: TGTGCCAGCAGTCTACAGGGAGATGGGCCAGATACGCAGTATTTT.